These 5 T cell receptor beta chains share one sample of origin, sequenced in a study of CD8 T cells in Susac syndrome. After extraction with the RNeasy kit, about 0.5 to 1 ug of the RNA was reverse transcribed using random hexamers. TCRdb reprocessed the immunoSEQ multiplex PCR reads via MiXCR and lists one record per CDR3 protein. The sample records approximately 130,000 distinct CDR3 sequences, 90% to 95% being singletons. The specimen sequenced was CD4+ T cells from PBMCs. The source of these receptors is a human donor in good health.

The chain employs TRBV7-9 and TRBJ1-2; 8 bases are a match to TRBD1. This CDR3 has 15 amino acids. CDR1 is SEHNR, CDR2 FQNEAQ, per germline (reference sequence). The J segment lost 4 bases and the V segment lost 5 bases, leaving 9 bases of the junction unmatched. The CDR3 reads CASSGSGGQGYGYTF. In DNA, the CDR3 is TGTGCCAGCAGCGGCTCAGGGGGCCAGGGCTATGGCTACACCTTC.

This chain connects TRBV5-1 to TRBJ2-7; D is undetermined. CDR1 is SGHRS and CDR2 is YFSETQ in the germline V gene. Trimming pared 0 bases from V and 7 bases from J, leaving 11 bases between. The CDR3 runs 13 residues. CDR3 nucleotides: TGCGCCAGCAGCTTGGCCGTAGGGTCTGAGCAGTACTTC. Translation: CASSLAVGSEQYF.

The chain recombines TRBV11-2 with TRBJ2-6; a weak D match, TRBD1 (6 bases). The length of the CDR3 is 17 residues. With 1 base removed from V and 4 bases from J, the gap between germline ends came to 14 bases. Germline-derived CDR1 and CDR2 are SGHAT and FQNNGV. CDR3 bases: TGTGCCAGCAGCTTAGCAGGGGTGTTTTCCGGGGCCAACGTCCTGACTTTC. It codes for CASSLAGVFSGANVLTF.

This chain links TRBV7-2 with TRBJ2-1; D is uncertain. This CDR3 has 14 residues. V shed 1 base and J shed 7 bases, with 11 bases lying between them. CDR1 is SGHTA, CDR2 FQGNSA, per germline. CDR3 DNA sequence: TGTGCCAGCAGCTTAGGGGGTAATCAGAATGAGCAGTTCTTC. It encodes CASSLGGNQNEQFF.

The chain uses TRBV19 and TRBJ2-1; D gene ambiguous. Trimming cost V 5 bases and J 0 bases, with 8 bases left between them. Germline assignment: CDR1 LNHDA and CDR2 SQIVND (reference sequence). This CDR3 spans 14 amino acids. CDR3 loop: CASSQQHSYNEQFF. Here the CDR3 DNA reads TGTGCCAGTAGTCAACAGCACTCCTACAATGAGCAGTTCTTC.